This is a list of T cell receptor beta chains from one sample in a study of blood T cell repertoires in COVID-19. This table comes from immunoSEQ multiplex PCR, and its TCRdb copy is limited to in-frame clones, with some not included. The sample holds 200,000 to 250,000 clones, approximately 86% seen once. The specimen was PBMCs or T cells enriched from blood (not recorded which). Receptor source: a woman aged 25-40 years with acute COVID-19. CDR3s leave out the opening cysteine and the closing phenylalanine or tryptophan.

j_call	cdr3_length	v_call	cdr3_aa
TRBJ1-2	10	TRBV29-1	SVVRGGYGYT
TRBJ1-2	10	TRBV6-5	ASRQGNYGYT
TRBJ1-1	13	TRBV19	ASSIAGRTGTEAF
TRBJ2-7	13	TRBV11-2	ASSLGLGDSYEQY
TRBJ1-6	10	TRBV2	ASGAPNSPLH
TRBJ1-5	13	TRBV6-5	ASNRVRTSNQPQH
TRBJ1-5	13	TRBV6-5	ASRQGRGWTQPQH
TRBJ1-1	14	TRBV7-2	ASSLATGLRNTEAF
TRBJ2-1	13	TRBV5-1	ASSLTTTLYNEQF
TRBJ1-1	13	TRBV11-2	ASSLGAGWNTEAF
TRBJ1-2	12	TRBV11-2	ASSSDRIDYGYT
TRBJ1-2	14	TRBV3-1/TRBV3-2	ASSQNAQGAYVGYT
TRBJ2-2	16	TRBV7-2	ASSLVEEGRVNTGELF
TRBJ2-7	13	TRBV7-9	ASSSGQGEIYEQY
TRBJ1-1	11	TRBV4-2	ASSQREDTEAF
TRBJ1-4	14	TRBV2	ASSDTGIQTNEKLF
TRBJ2-5	10	TRBV29-1	SVVSQQETQY
TRBJ1-5	16	TRBV6-6	ASGRGTGNFASNQPQH
TRBJ1-2	9	TRBV6-2/TRBV6-3	ASSYRGGYT
TRBJ1-1	12	TRBV5-1	ASSWDRGNTEAF
TRBJ1-3	13	TRBV7-2	ASSLDRGRGNTIY
TRBJ2-2	16	TRBV11-2	ASSPGTGTTPRTGELF
TRBJ1-6	14	TRBV5-1	ASSSGTGPVDSPLH
TRBJ1-1	11	TRBV6-5	ASSTGFYTEAF
TRBJ1-1	11	TRBV18	ASSSRQDTEAF
TRBJ1-4	15	TRBV4-1	ASSQQQGARIDEKLF
TRBJ2-7	13	TRBV5-6	ASSPDRGAPYEQY
TRBJ1-2	12	TRBV19	ASNLAGAGYGYT
TRBJ2-1	14	TRBV27	ASSTTGGYSHNEQF
TRBJ1-1	11	TRBV27	ASSSWSDTEAF
TRBJ1-2	12	TRBV7-2	ASSLPSFNYGYT
TRBJ2-2	16	TRBV5-1	ASSLTRGDLINAGELF
TRBJ2-6	17	TRBV11-2	ASRLIRRGPRSGANVLT
TRBJ1-5	12	TRBV5-8	ASNRGDRGQPQH
TRBJ2-3	13	TRBV7-9	ASSLVLAGTDTQY
TRBJ1-2	10	TRBV29-1	SSLTGEDGYT
TRBJ2-5	14	TRBV6-5	ASSSRDRVWEETQY
TRBJ1-2	13	TRBV29-1	SVATSGEWNYGYT
TRBJ2-1	12	TRBV11-3	ASSLEYSYNEQF
TRBJ2-5	11	TRBV7-2	ASSWDRVGTQY
TRBJ2-7	13	TRBV7-6	ASSLGTGGRYEQY
TRBJ2-1	13	TRBV7-9	ASSLVLAEYNEQF
TRBJ2-2	14	TRBV7-9	ASIIDEDLWSGELF
TRBJ1-2	15	TRBV9	ASSVADGGQGAIGYT
TRBJ1-2	12	TRBV29-1	SVEVTGRDYGYT
TRBJ1-4	13	TRBV27	ASSPGTSTNEKLF
TRBJ1-3	11	TRBV6-5	ASSQVSGNTIY
TRBJ1-2	12	TRBV19	ASSTGEGVYGYT
TRBJ2-1	15	TRBV4-3	ASSQDPAGETYNEQF
TRBJ2-7	11	TRBV5-4	ASSRTGGSEQY